Detailed here is one TCR beta chain. Methods used by the authors: Reference gene primer amplification in the assay estimated nucleated cell counts. Assay: immunoSEQ multiplex PCR; the TCRdb copy retains only in-frame clones and omits some. The V and J calls and clone size were taken over from that table, and D and trimming were inferred from the DNA. Here the sample spans about 180,000 clones, around 80% being singletons. The trim removed 0 bases at V and 5 bases at J, leaving 2 bases unmatched. This CDR3 has 15 amino acids. The germline V gene encodes CDR1 MNHNY and CDR2 SVGAGI (reference sequence). This specimen comes from a study of blood T cell repertoires in COVID-19. For the study at large: Specimens from acute and convalescent COVID-19 originated in the United States, Italy and Spain. PBMCs, B-cell-depleted T cells, or T cells provided the cDNA or gDNA that made up the material.

In Seattle, patients joined the study during active infection and were tracked longitudinally. The TCR originated in a woman aged 80 or older with COVID-19, enrolled during active disease. The sequenced sample consisted of peripheral blood. The rearrangement joins TRBV6-6 to TRBJ1-1, with TRBD1 matching 11 bases. The CDR3 reads CASSYSGQGGTEAFF. For the CDR3, the DNA is TGTGCCAGCAGTTACTCGGGACAGGGGGGGACTGAAGCTTTCTTT.